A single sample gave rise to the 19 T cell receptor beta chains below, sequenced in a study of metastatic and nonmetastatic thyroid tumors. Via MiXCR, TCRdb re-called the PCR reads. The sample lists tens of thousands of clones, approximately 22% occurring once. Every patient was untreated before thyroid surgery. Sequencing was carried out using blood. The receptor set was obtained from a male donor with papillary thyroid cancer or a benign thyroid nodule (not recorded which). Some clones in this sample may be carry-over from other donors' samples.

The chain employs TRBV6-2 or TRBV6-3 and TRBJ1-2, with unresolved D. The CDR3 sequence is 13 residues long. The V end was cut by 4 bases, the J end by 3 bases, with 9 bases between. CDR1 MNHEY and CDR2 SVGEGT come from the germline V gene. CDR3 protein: CASSWPFDYGYTF. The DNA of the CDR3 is TGTGCCAGCAGTTGGCCCTTCGACTATGGCTACACCTTC.

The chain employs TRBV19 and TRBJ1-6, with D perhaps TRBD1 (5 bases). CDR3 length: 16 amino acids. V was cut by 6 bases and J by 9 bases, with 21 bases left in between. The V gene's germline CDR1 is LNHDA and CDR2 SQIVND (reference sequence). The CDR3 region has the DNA TGTGCCAGTAGGGGTGCAGCCCTGGGGGGGATTTCACCCCTCCACTTT. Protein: CASRGAALGGISPLHF.

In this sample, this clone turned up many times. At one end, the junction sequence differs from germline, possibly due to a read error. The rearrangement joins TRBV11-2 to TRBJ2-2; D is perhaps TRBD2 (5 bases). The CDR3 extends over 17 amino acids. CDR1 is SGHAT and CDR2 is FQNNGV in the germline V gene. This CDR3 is CASSPNPLWENAGELFF. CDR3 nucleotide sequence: TGTGCCAGCAGCCCGAACCCCCTCTGGGAGAACGCCGGGGAGCTGTTTTTT.

This chain's CDR3 is CASSLGLAVNEQFF. In nucleotides, the CDR3 is TGTGCCAGCAGCTTAGGTCTAGCGGTCAATGAGCAGTTCTTC. V and J are TRBV11-2 and TRBJ2-1, with TRBD2 identical over 7 bases. V dropped 1 base and J dropped 6; count of bases not matched to a gene: 3. CDR1 is SGHAT, CDR2 FQNNGV, per germline. This CDR3 has 14 amino acids. Based on the CDR3 plus reference TRBV11-2 and TRBJ2-1, the full variable domain is EAGVAQSPRYKIIEKRQSVAFWCNPISGHATLYWYQQILGQGPKLLIQFQNNGVVDDSQLPKDRFSAERLKGVDSTLKIQPAKLEDSAVYLCASSLGLAVNEQFFGPGTRLTVL.

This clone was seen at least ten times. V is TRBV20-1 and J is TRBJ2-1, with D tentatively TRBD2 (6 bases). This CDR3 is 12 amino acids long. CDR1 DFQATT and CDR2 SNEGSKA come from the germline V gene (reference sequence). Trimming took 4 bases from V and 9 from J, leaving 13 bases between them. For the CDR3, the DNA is TGCAGTGCTACAGCGGGTGGGAGTGAGCAGTTCTTC. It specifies CSATAGGSEQFF.

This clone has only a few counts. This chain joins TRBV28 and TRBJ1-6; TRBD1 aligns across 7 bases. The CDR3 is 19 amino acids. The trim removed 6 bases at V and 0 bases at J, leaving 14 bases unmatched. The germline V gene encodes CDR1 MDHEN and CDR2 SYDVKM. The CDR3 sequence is CASSPIYTGESSYNSPLHF. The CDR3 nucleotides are TGTGCCAGCAGCCCCATATATACAGGGGAGAGCTCCTATAATTCACCCCTCCACTTT.

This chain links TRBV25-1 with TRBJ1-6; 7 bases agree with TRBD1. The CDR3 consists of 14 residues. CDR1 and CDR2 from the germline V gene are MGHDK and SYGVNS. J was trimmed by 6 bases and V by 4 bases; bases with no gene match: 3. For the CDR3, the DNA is TGTGCCAGCAGTGTGAACAGGGGTAATTCACCCCTCCACTTT. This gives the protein CASSVNRGNSPLHF.

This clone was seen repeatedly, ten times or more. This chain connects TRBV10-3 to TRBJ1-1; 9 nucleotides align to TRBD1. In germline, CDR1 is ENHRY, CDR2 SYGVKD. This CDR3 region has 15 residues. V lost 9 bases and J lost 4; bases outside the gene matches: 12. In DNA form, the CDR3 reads TGTGCCATTACTAGACAGGGGGATGGAGTCACTGAAGCTTTCTTT. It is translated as CAITRQGDGVTEAFF.

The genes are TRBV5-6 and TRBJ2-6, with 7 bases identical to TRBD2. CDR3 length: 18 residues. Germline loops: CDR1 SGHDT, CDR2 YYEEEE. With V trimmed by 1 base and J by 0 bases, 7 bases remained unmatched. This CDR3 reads CASSLLIERGSGANVLTF. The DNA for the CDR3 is TGTGCCAGCAGCTTGTTAATTGAGCGGGGCTCTGGGGCCAACGTCCTGACTTTC.

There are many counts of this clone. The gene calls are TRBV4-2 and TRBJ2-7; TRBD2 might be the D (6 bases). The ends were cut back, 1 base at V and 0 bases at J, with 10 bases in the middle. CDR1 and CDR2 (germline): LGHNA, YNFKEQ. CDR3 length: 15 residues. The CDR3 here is CASSQVPEGSYEQYF. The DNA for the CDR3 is TGTGCCAGCAGCCAAGTACCGGAGGGCTCCTACGAGCAGTACTTC.

Written as DNA, the CDR3 is TGTGCCAGCAGCCGACCGGGACAGCACAATGAGCAGTTCTTC. Its protein product is CASSRPGQHNEQFF. This chain joins TRBV6-1 and TRBJ2-1; 7 bases agree with TRBD1. CDR1 and CDR2 from the germline V gene are MNHNS and SASEGT. CDR3 length: 14 amino acids. J gave up 5 bases and V 6 bases, and 7 bases lay outside the gene matches.

The CDR3 is CASSQDGTLLDEQFF. The CDR3 DNA is TGCGCCAGCAGCCAAGATGGGACCCTTTTGGATGAGCAGTTCTTC. V and J are TRBV4-1 and TRBJ2-1; either TRBD1 or TRBD2 may supply D (5 bases each). V lost 0 bases to trimming and J lost 8 bases, with 14 bases between them. From germline, CDR1 is MGHRA and CDR2 YSYEKL. The CDR3 spans 15 residues.

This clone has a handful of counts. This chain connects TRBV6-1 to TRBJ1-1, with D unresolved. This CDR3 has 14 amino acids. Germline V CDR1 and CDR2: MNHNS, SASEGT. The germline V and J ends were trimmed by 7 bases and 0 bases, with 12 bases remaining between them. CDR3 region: CASNGLGMNTEAFF. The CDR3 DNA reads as TGTGCCAGCAACGGCCTGGGGATGAACACTGAAGCTTTCTTT.

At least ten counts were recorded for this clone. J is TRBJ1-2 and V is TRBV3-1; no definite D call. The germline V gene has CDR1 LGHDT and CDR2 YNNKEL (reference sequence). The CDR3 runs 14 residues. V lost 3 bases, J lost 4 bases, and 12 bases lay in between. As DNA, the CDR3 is TGTGCCAGCAGCCACGGCACTAGATTCTATGGCTACACCTTC. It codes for CASSHGTRFYGYTF.

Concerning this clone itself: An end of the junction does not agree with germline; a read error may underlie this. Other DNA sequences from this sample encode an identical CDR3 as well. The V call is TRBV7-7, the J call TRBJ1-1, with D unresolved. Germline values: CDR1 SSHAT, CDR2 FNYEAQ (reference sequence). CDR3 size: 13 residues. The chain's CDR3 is CASSLVRGTEAFF. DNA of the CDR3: TGTGCTAGCAGCTTAGTTCGCGGCACAGAAGCTTTCTTT. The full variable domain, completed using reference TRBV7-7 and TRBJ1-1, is GAGVSQSPRYKVTKRGQDVTLRCDPISSHATLYWYQQALGQGPEFLTYFNYEAQPDKSGLPSDRFSAERPEGSISTLTIQRTEQRDSAMYRCASSLVRGTEAFFGQGTRLTVV.

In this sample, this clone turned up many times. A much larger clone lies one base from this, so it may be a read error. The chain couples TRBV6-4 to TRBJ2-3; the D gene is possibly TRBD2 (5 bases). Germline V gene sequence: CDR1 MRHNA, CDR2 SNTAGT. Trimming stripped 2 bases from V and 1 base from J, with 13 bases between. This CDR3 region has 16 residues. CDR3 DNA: TGTGCCAGCAGTGACGGGCCAGGCGGGTGCACAGATACGCAGTATTTT. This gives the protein CASSDGPGGCTDTQYF.

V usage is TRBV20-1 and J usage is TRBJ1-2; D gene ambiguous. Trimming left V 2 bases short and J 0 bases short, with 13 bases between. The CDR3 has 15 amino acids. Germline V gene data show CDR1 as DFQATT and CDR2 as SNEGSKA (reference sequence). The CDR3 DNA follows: TGCAGTGCTAGAAGTCAGCACTCAGCTAACTATGGCTACACCTTC. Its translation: CSARSQHSANYGYTF.

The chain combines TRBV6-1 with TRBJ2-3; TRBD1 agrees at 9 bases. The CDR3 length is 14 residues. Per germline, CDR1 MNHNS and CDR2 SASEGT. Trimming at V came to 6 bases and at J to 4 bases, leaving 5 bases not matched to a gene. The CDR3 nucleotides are TGTGCCAGCAGGGGGACAGGGCGTCCAGATACGCAGTATTTT. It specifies CASRGTGRPDTQYF.

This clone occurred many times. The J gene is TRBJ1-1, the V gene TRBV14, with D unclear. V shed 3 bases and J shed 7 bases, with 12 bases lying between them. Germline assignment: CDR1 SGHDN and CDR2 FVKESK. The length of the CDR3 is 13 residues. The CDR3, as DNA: TGTGCCAGCAGCCAGCTAACCCTCGGTGAAGCTTTCTTT. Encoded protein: CASSQLTLGEAFF.